The 19 T cell receptor beta chains below come from one sample, sequenced in a study of Ad26.COV2.S vaccination and SARS-CoV-2 variants. Data came from immunoSEQ multiplex PCR; TCRdb stores just in-frame clones and leaves some out. Of roughly 150,000 clones in the sample, roughly 85% are singletons; the top ten hold 4% to 6%. The specimen comprised peripheral blood, sampled after recovery from COVID-19. These receptors came from a human donor who had recovered from COVID-19.

This chain uses TRBV3-1 (or the pseudogene TRBV3-2) with TRBJ1-1; TRBD1 matches at 7 bases. Per the germline V gene, CDR1 is LGHDT and CDR2 is YNNKEL (reference sequence). CDR3 size: 14 residues. V was clipped by 4 bases and J by 7 bases; unmatched bases: 9. As DNA, the CDR3 is TGTGCCAGCAGCCGGGGACAGATAGAAATTGAAGCTTTCTTT. This codes for CASSRGQIEIEAFF.

The chain is built from TRBV11-2 and TRBJ1-3, with D unresolved. Germline V gene lookup returns CDR1 SGHAT and CDR2 FQNNGV. The CDR3 spans 12 residues. V was clipped by 0 bases and J by 9 bases, with 6 bases between them. The CDR3 nucleotides read TGTGCCAGCAGCTTAGATCGAGGCACCATATATTTT. Residues: CASSLDRGTIYF.

The chain has TRBV29-1 and TRBJ2-2, with D possibly being TRBD1 (6 bases). Trimming shortened V by 6 bases and J by 3 bases, and 14 bases separated the two germline ends. CDR3 length equals 14 residues. Germline loops: CDR1 SQVTM, CDR2 ANQGSEA. CDR3 amino acids: CSVYRVGDTGELFF. CDR3 sequence (DNA): TGCAGCGTATACAGGGTTGGGGACACCGGGGAGCTGTTTTTT.

The chain has TRBV28 and TRBJ1-3; no firm D call. The CDR3 contains 14 residues. Germline CDR1 MDHEN, CDR2 SYDVKM. V lost 6 bases and J lost 1, with 10 bases in between. CDR3 nucleotides: TGTGCCAGCAGGCCTTCCCGTTCTGGAAACACCATATATTTT. Translated: CASRPSRSGNTIYF. Using reference TRBV28 and TRBJ1-3 for the parts outside the CDR3, the full variable domain is DVKVTQSSRYLVKRTGEKVFLECVQDMDHENMFWYRQDPGLGLRLIYFSYDVKMKEKGDIPEGYSVSREKKERFSLILESASTNQTSMYLCASRPSRSGNTIYFGEGSWLTVV.

The J gene is TRBJ2-1, the V gene TRBV4-3; D is uncertain. CDR1 LGHNA and CDR2 YSLEER come from the germline V gene. Trimming stripped 0 bases from V and 0 bases from J, with 12 bases between. CDR3 length equals 17 residues. CDR3 nucleotides: TGCGCCAGCAGCCAAGAAAGAGAGTTGAGCTCCTACAATGAGCAGTTCTTC. This codes for CASSQERELSSYNEQFF.

This clone was observed a handful of times. This chain links TRBV5-5 with TRBJ2-1; D gene ambiguous. The CDR3 consists of 15 residues. CDR1 and CDR2 (germline): SGHKS, YYEKEE (reference sequence). V lost 1 base and J lost 0, with 8 bases in between. The CDR3 is CASSLRASSYNEQFF. CDR3 DNA: TGTGCCAGCAGCTTGAGGGCCTCCTCCTACAATGAGCAGTTCTTC.

The rearrangement uses TRBV12-3 or TRBV12-4 and TRBJ1-1; perhaps TRBD1 as D (5 bases). This CDR3 is 11 amino acids long. V shed 7 bases and J shed 10 bases, with 13 bases lying between them. CDR3 sequence reads: CASNRNGAAFF. CDR3 DNA: TGTGCCAGCAATCGCAACGGGGCAGCTTTCTTT.

The CDR3 region has the DNA TGTGCCAGCAGCTATCCGGGCGGCGAGCAGTACTTC. It specifies CASSYPGGEQYF. The V gene is TRBV7-2, the J gene TRBJ2-7; D unclear. The V end lost 4 bases, the J end lost 6 bases, and 10 bases lay between the germline ends. CDR1 is SGHTA, CDR2 FQGNSA, per germline. The length of the CDR3 is 12 residues. Using reference TRBV7-2 and TRBJ2-7 for the parts outside the CDR3, the full variable domain is GAGVSQSPSNKVTEKGKDVELRCDPISGHTALYWYRQSLGQGLEFLIYFQGNSAPDKSGLPSDRFSAERTGGSVSTLTIQRTQQEDSAVYLCASSYPGGEQYFGPGTRLTVT.

This clone was recorded only once. J is TRBJ2-4 and V is TRBV19; D possibly corresponds to TRBD1 (6 bases). The CDR3 is 14 residues long. V was pared by 8 bases and J by 3 bases, with 14 bases between. Per the germline V gene, CDR1 is LNHDA and CDR2 is SQIVND (reference sequence). The CDR3 coding sequence is TGTGCCAGTGCCCCAGGGGTGGGCAAAAACATTCAGTACTTC. Protein product: CASAPGVGKNIQYF.

The V gene is TRBV5-1, the J gene TRBJ1-6, with D tentatively TRBD1 (6 bases). Per germline, CDR1 SGHRS and CDR2 YFSETQ. This CDR3 contains 14 residues. V lost 1 base and J lost 10, with 12 bases in between. The CDR3 DNA is TGCGCCAGCAGCTTGCACAGGGATGGGTCACCCCTCCACTTT. Its translation is CASSLHRDGSPLHF.

The rearrangement links TRBV15 to TRBJ2-6; no clear D. CDR1 is LNHNV and CDR2 is YYDKDF in the germline V gene (reference sequence). V dropped 0 bases and J dropped 0 bases, with 6 bases sitting between them. The CDR3 totals 16 residues. CDR3: CATSRDTRSGANVLTF. CDR3 nucleotide sequence: TGTGCCACCAGCAGAGATACGCGCTCTGGGGCCAACGTCCTGACTTTC.

Remarks on this clone: The sample has other DNA sequences that encode this CDR3 too. The chain joins TRBV19 to TRBJ1-5, with TRBD1 as a possible D gene (6 bases). The V and J ends lost 5 bases and 4 bases respectively, with 9 bases between them. The CDR3 runs to 13 residues. The germline V gene encodes CDR1 LNHDA and CDR2 SQIVND (reference sequence). CDR3 in amino acids: CASSVTGNQPQHF. The CDR3 nucleotides read TGTGCCAGTAGTGTGACAGGTAATCAGCCCCAGCATTTT. Variable domain in full (rest from reference TRBV19 and TRBJ1-5): DGGITQSPKYLFRKEGQNVTLSCEQNLNHDAMYWYRQDPGQGLRLIYYSQIVNDFQKGDIAEGYSVSREKKESFPLTVTSAQKNPTAFYLCASSVTGNQPQHFGDGTRLSIL.

The V gene is TRBV7-2, the J gene TRBJ2-2, with D tentatively TRBD1 (7 bases). Germline CDR1 and CDR2: SGHTA and FQGNSA. The CDR3 totals 16 residues. Trimming stripped 5 bases from V and 0 bases from J, with 13 bases between. The CDR3 nucleotides read TGTGCCAGCAGCCCCCAGGGGGGCTCGAACACCGGGGAGCTGTTTTTT. This gives the protein CASSPQGGSNTGELFF. Full variable domain (rest looked up from reference TRBV7-2 and TRBJ2-2): GAGVSQSPSNKVTEKGKDVELRCDPISGHTALYWYRQSLGQGLEFLIYFQGNSAPDKSGLPSDRFSAERTGGSVSTLTIQRTQQEDSAVYLCASSPQGGSNTGELFFGEGSRLTVL.

The rearrangement uses TRBV28 and TRBJ2-2; 7 nucleotides align to TRBD1. The trim removed 3 bases at V and 1 base at J, leaving 8 bases unmatched. The CDR3 is made up of 17 amino acids. From germline, CDR1 is MDHEN and CDR2 SYDVKM. CDR3 residues: CASSLNQGVGNTGELFF. In nucleotides, the CDR3 is TGTGCCAGCAGTTTGAACCAGGGGGTGGGGAACACCGGGGAGCTGTTTTTT.

The chain combines TRBV7-9 with TRBJ1-2; 8 bases fit TRBD1. The trim removed 5 bases at V and 4 bases at J, leaving 9 bases unmatched. There are 15 residues in the CDR3. Germline CDR1 and CDR2: SEHNR and FQNEAQ (reference sequence). CDR3 loop: CASSPRTGTSYGYTF. Written as DNA, the CDR3 is TGTGCCAGCAGCCCGCGGACAGGGACCAGCTATGGCTACACCTTC.

The chain combines TRBV14 with TRBJ2-1, with 11 bases aligning to TRBD2. Per germline, CDR1 SGHDN and CDR2 FVKESK. The J segment lost 4 bases and the V segment lost 4 bases, leaving 6 bases of the junction unmatched. This CDR3 region has 16 residues. CDR3 region: CASSPLAGGVYNEQFF. In DNA, the CDR3 is TGTGCCAGCAGCCCGTTAGCGGGGGGGGTTTACAATGAGCAGTTCTTC. Full variable domain (outside the CDR3, taken from reference TRBV14 and TRBJ2-1): EAGVTQFPSHSVIEKGQTVTLRCDPISGHDNLYWYRRVMGKEIKFLLHFVKESKQDESGMPNNRFLAERTGGTYSTLKVQPAELEDSGVYFCASSPLAGGVYNEQFFGPGTRLTVL.

This chain joins TRBV6-5 and TRBJ2-1, with TRBD2 identical over 9 bases. V was clipped by 5 bases and J by 3 bases; unmatched bases: 5. Germline values: CDR1 MNHEY, CDR2 SVGAGI. The CDR3 sequence is 15 residues long. CDR3 protein: CASSPRGGIYNEQFF. The DNA of the CDR3 is TGTGCCAGCAGTCCGCGGGGGGGAATCTACAATGAGCAGTTCTTC.

This chain uses TRBV28 with TRBJ1-5; D is possibly TRBD1 (5 bases). Trimming took off 7 bases at V and 9 bases at J, with 19 bases between the two ends. CDR3 length equals 14 residues. CDR1 is MDHEN, CDR2 SYDVKM, per germline. CDR3 protein: CASTQTVNHGPQHF. The CDR3 nucleotides read TGTGCCAGCACTCAGACAGTTAATCATGGGCCCCAGCATTTT.

V and J are TRBV10-3 and TRBJ2-2, with 9 bases fitting TRBD2. Trimming cost V 7 bases and J 1 base; bases outside gene matches: 7. The CDR3 length is 16 residues. Germline lookup yields CDR1 ENHRY and CDR2 SYGVKD. The CDR3 sequence: CAIMGGLAKNTGELFF. CDR3 coding DNA: TGTGCCATCATGGGAGGACTAGCGAAGAACACCGGGGAGCTGTTTTTT.